Listed below are T cell receptor beta chains from one sample, sequenced in a study of OX40 agonist ivuxolimab in advanced cancers. Clones were read by immunoSEQ multiplex PCR, and TCRdb kept only the in-frame ones, dropping some. Seen here are some 100,000 clones, 90% observed once, and the top ten hold approximately 0.34%. Specimen: CD4+ or CD8+ T cells sorted from blood, collected in a trial of the OX40 agonist ivuxolimab. These receptors were taken from an adult with an advanced solid tumor such as melanoma, head and neck, liver or kidney cancer. CDR3s include the opening cysteine and the closing phenylalanine or tryptophan. The D gene is left open where the match is weak. Size values are once, few and many counts, or a class for expanded clones, and some rows have none.

D gene,clone size,J gene,V gene,CDR3 DNA,CDR3 protein
.,once,TRBJ1-1,TRBV7-2,TGTGCCAGCAGCTTTGATGGAACTGAAGCTTTCTTT,CASSFDGTEAFF
TRBD1,.,TRBJ2-7,TRBV7-9,TGTGCCAGCACCACATCTCCTCACCCGGGACAGCCCTACGAGCAGTACTTC,CASTTSPHPGQPYEQYF
.,.,TRBJ2-5,TRBV4-1,TGCGCCAGCAGCCACGGTTCCCGGGATCAAGAGACCCAGTACTTC,CASSHGSRDQETQYF
TRBD1,.,TRBJ2-5,TRBV28,TGTGCCAGCAGTTTAGTTAGGACAGGGCTAGAGACCCAGTACTTC,CASSLVRTGLETQYF
TRBD2,.,TRBJ2-5,TRBV7-2,TGTGCCAGCAGCGTTAGCGGGTGGGGGGAGACCCAGTACTTC,CASSVSGWGETQYF
.,.,TRBJ2-5,TRBV5-6,TGTGCCAGCAGCTTTCCGGGGGCCGCCGGGGGGCCCCAGTACTTC,CASSFPGAAGGPQYF
TRBD1,.,TRBJ2-2,TRBV11-2,TGTGCCAGCAGCTGGGACAGGGGGCGACCCGGGGAGCTGTTTTTT,CASSWDRGRPGELFF
TRBD2,.,TRBJ2-1,TRBV11-2,TGTGCCAGCAGCTTAGGGAGCGGGAGCTACAATGAGCAGTTCTTC,CASSLGSGSYNEQFF
.,.,TRBJ2-3,TRBV7-9,TGTGCCAGCAGCCACACAGATACGCAGTATTTT,CASSHTDTQYF
TRBD1,.,TRBJ1-1,TRBV9,TGTGCCAGCAGCGTAGCTCACCACCCGGTGTTGACAGGGGGCGACACTGAAGCTTTCTTT,CASSVAHHPVLTGGDTEAFF
TRBD1,.,TRBJ1-1,TRBV28,TGTGCCAGCAGTTTATCCTCGACAGGGTTGGGTGAAGCTTTCTTT,CASSLSSTGLGEAFF
TRBD1,.,TRBJ1-1,TRBV6-5,TGTGCCAGCAGTCCTTGGGGACAGGAAGCTTTCTTT,CASSPWGQEAFF
TRBD1,.,TRBJ1-5,TRBV6-6,TGTGCCAGCAGTAGGGACAGGGGACCTCCGCCCCAGCATTTT,CASSRDRGPPPQHF
TRBD2,.,TRBJ2-5,TRBV15,TGTGCCACCAGCAGAGTCCTCTCCGGGACTACTTTCCAAGAGACCCAGTACTTC,CATSRVLSGTTFQETQYF
.,.,TRBJ1-1,TRBV14,TGTGCCAGCAGCCAAGACCCTTCTAGGACAGTCGCTGAAGCTTTCTTT,CASSQDPSRTVAEAFF
.,.,TRBJ2-3,TRBV28,TGTGCCAGCGCCGGGGTGGATACGCAGTATTTT,CASAGVDTQYF
.,.,TRBJ1-1,TRBV20-1,TGCAGCTCTTATTTGAACACTGAAGCTTTCTTT,CSSYLNTEAFF
TRBD2,few,TRBJ2-6,TRBV5-6,TGTGCCAGCAGCTTTGGACTAGCGCGAAGCTCTGGGGCCAACGTCCTGACTTTC,CASSFGLARSSGANVLTF
TRBD2,.,TRBJ2-7,TRBV4-1,TGCGCCAGCAGCCAAGACAGTAGCGGGAGGGCCGATGAGCAGTACTTC,CASSQDSSGRADEQYF
TRBD2,.,TRBJ2-1,TRBV28,TGTGCCAGCAGTACTCCCCTCTACGGACTAGCGGGAGGGCGATACAATGAGCAGTTCTTC,CASSTPLYGLAGGRYNEQFF
.,.,TRBJ2-7,TRBV6-1,TGTGCCAGCAGATCGAGCGGAGTCCTCTACGAGCAGTACTTC,CASRSSGVLYEQYF
.,few,TRBJ1-3,TRBV7-2,TGTGCCAGCAGCTTAGATGGAAACACCATATATTTT,CASSLDGNTIYF
.,.,TRBJ2-1,TRBV5-1,TGCGCCAGCAGCTCAAGCGTGCAATCCTACAATGAGCAGTTCTTC,CASSSSVQSYNEQFF
TRBD2,.,TRBJ2-2,TRBV27,TGTGCCAGCAGAGGAATAGGACTAGCTGACCTTAGAGGCGGGGAGCTGTTTTTT,CASRGIGLADLRGGELFF
.,.,TRBJ2-7,TRBV7-7,TGTGCCAGGAGCCTACCCTTAAGAGGGCCTAAATCGGCCTACGAGCAGTACTTC,CARSLPLRGPKSAYEQYF
.,once,TRBJ2-7,TRBV18,TGTGCCAGCTCACTGCCCTCTGACGTCTCCTGGGGTCTGGTGTGCGAGCAGTACTTC,CASSLPSDVSWGLVCEQYF
TRBD2,once,TRBJ2-5,TRBV5-1,TGCGCCAGCAGCAAAGGGACTAGCGGGAGCCAAGAGACCCAGTACTTC,CASSKGTSGSQETQYF
.,.,TRBJ1-3,TRBV5-5,TGTGGCAGCAGCCTAGCTAGGGAGTCCTCTGGAAACACCATATATTTT,CGSSLARESSGNTIYF
.,.,TRBJ2-2,TRBV5-4,TGTGCCAGCAGCTTTGGGGGGGCAAGCAACACCGGGGAGCTGTTTTTT,CASSFGGASNTGELFF
.,.,TRBJ2-3,TRBV27,TGTGCCAGCAGTTTGGACCCCCTAGATACGCAGTATTTT,CASSLDPLDTQYF
.,.,TRBJ2-2,TRBV18,TGTGCCAGCTCACCAAACGGTATGACGAACACCGGGGAGCTGTTTTTT,CASSPNGMTNTGELFF
.,.,TRBJ2-4,TRBV7-2,TGTGCCAGCAGCTATGGGGGGCCTGGCAAAAACATTCAGTACTTC,CASSYGGPGKNIQYF
TRBD2,.,TRBJ2-7,TRBV13,TGTGCCAGCAGCTCCATGACTAGCGGGACGACCTACGAGCAGTACTTC,CASSSMTSGTTYEQYF
.,once,TRBJ1-4,TRBV7-2,TGTGCCAGCAGCTTAGCGCGCAGGGAGAATGAAAAACTGTTTTTT,CASSLARRENEKLFF
TRBD2,once,TRBJ2-7,TRBV4-2,TGTGCCAGCAGCCAAGATGTAGTAGCGGGGACCTACGAGCAGTACTTC,CASSQDVVAGTYEQYF
.,few,TRBJ1-5,TRBV2,TGTGCCAGCACCGGCACCAATCAGCCCCAGCATTTT,CASTGTNQPQHF
TRBD2,once,TRBJ2-7,TRBV7-2,TGTGCCAGCAGCTATTCCGGGACTAGCGGGTCCTACGAGCAGTACTTC,CASSYSGTSGSYEQYF
TRBD2,.,TRBJ2-7,TRBV11-2,TGTGCCAGCAGCTTAAGGACTAGCGGTTCCTCCTACGAGCAGTACTTC,CASSLRTSGSSYEQYF
.,.,TRBJ1-2,TRBV28,TGTGCCAGCAGTTTATTTGGGGGCTACACCTTC,CASSLFGGYTF